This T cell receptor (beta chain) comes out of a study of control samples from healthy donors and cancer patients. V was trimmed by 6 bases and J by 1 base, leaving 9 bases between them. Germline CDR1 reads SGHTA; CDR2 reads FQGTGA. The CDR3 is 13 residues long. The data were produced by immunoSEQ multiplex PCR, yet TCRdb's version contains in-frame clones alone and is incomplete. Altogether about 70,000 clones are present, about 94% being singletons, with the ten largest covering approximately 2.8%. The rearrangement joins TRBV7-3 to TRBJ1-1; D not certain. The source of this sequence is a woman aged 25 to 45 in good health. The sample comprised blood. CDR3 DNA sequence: TGTGCCAGCAGGTCCGACTGGAACACTGAAGCTTTCTTT. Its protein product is CASRSDWNTEAFF.